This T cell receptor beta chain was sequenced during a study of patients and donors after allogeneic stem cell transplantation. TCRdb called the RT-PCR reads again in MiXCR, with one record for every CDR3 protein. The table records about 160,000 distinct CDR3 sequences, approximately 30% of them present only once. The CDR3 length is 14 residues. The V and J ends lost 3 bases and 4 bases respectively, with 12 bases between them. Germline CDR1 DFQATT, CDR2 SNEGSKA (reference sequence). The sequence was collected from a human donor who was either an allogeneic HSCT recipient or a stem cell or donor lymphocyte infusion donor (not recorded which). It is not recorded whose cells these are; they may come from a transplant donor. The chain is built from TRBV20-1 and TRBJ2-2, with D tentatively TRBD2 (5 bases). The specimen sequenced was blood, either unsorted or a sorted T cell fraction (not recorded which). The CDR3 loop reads CSASNPGITGELFF. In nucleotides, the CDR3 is TGCAGTGCTAGTAACCCGGGGATCACCGGGGAGCTGTTTTTT.